A single sample is the source of the 27 T cell receptor beta chains below, sequenced in a study of blood T cell repertoires in COVID-19. The repertoire was sequenced with immunoSEQ multiplex PCR; TCRdb's copy has only in-frame clones and lacks some. This repertoire shows about 340,000 clones, around 80% found once; its top ten account for 2.5% to 3.5%. Material for sequencing was peripheral blood. These receptors were collected from a man aged 25-45 years with active or convalescent COVID-19.

The rearrangement uses TRBV29-1 and TRBJ1-5, with TRBD1 as a possible D gene (6 bases). Germline V gene lookup returns CDR1 SQVTM and CDR2 ANQGSEA. The CDR3 totals 13 residues. Between the trimmed V and J ends, which lost 4 bases and 4 bases, there was a span of 11 bases. The CDR3: CSVGGPGNQPQHF. The CDR3 DNA is TGCAGCGTTGGGGGGCCGGGGAATCAGCCCCAGCATTTT.

J is TRBJ2-7 and V is TRBV12-3 or TRBV12-4; TRBD1 matches 7 bases. Losses at the gene ends were 4 bases for V and 4 bases for J; bases not matched to a gene: 1. CDR3 size: 12 residues. The CDR3 loop reads CASSSTGYEQYF. DNA for the CDR3: TGTGCCAGCAGTTCGACAGGGTACGAGCAGTACTTC.

The chain is built from TRBV6-5 and TRBJ1-2, with D hard to call. The V end lost 5 bases, the J end lost 3 bases, and 13 bases lay between the germline ends. In germline, CDR1 is MNHEY, CDR2 SVGAGI. This CDR3 spans 14 amino acids. CDR3: CASSRGSRDYGYTF. In DNA, the CDR3 is TGTGCCAGCAGTCGGGGTTCGCGGGACTATGGCTACACCTTC.

The V and J genes are TRBV6-1 and TRBJ1-3, with a possible D match to TRBD1 (5 bases). The CDR3 extends over 17 amino acids. Looked up from germline, CDR1 is MNHNS and CDR2 is SASEGT. Trimming pared 3 bases from V and 0 bases from J, leaving 15 bases between. The CDR3 sequence is CASSETLAQASGNTIYF. DNA of the CDR3: TGTGCCAGCAGTGAGACCCTCGCACAGGCCTCTGGAAACACCATATATTTT.

This chain joins TRBV7-7 and TRBJ2-1, with a tentative D call TRBD2 (6 bases). The CDR3 length is 15 residues. From germline, CDR1 is SSHAT and CDR2 FNYEAQ (reference sequence). The V gene lost 4 bases and the J gene lost 6 bases, with 16 bases spanning the gap. The CDR3 nucleotides are TGTGCCAGCAGCTCGTCGGGGGAGAGGGGCAATGAGCAGTTCTTC. Translated, it gives CASSSSGERGNEQFF.

This chain joins TRBV5-4 and TRBJ1-6, with 7 bases lining up with TRBD1. The junction had 7 bases not matched to a gene; V was cut back by 4 bases and J by 9 bases. The CDR3 is 14 residues long. CDR1 SGHNT and CDR2 YYREEE come from the germline V gene (reference sequence). The CDR3 DNA reads TGTGCCAGCAGCCGACAGGGTTTGAGTTCACCCCTCCACTTT. Translation: CASSRQGLSSPLHF. Full variable domain (remainder filled in from reference TRBV5-4 and TRBJ1-6): ETGVTQSPTHLIKTRGQQVTLRCSSQSGHNTVSWYQQALGQGPQFIFQYYREEENGRGNFPPRFSGLQFPNYSSELNVNALELDDSALYLCASSRQGLSSPLHFGNGTRLTVT.

The chain combines TRBV25-1 with TRBJ1-2; 9 bases fit TRBD1. The CDR3 consists of 15 residues. V lost 5 bases and J lost 7; bases outside the gene matches: 11. Germline-derived CDR1 and CDR2 are MGHDK and SYGVNS. CDR3: CASSQTGTGYPGYTF. The CDR3 DNA follows: TGTGCCAGCAGTCAAACCGGGACAGGGTATCCTGGCTACACCTTC.

The V and J genes are TRBV7-2 and TRBJ2-1, with 13 bases fitting TRBD2. After removal of 4 bases from V and 8 bases from J, the junction contained 8 bases not matched to a gene. The CDR3 runs 16 residues. Germline CDR1 SGHTA, CDR2 FQGNSA. Written as DNA, the CDR3 is TGTGCCAGCAGCTCCCGGGGGACTAGCGGGAAGGATGAGCAGTTCTTC. It is translated as CASSSRGTSGKDEQFF. Based on the CDR3 plus reference TRBV7-2 and TRBJ2-1, the full variable domain is GAGVSQSPSNKVTEKGKDVELRCDPISGHTALYWYRQSLGQGLEFLIYFQGNSAPDKSGLPSDRFSAERTGGSVSTLTIQRTQQEDSAVYLCASSSRGTSGKDEQFFGPGTRLTVL.

The chain combines TRBV4-1 with TRBJ1-1, with D uncertain. Trimming shortened V by 5 bases and J by 0 bases, and 4 bases separated the two germline ends. The CDR3 is 12 amino acids. The germline V gene has CDR1 MGHRA and CDR2 YSYEKL. The CDR3 sequence is CASSGMNTEAFF. CDR3 DNA sequence: TGCGCCAGCAGCGGCATGAACACTGAAGCTTTCTTT.

This sequence joins TRBV25-1 and TRBJ2-5; D gene uncertain. The CDR3 is 12 amino acids. Deletions cut 5 bases from V and 5 bases from J, with 9 bases between. Germline-derived CDR1 and CDR2 are MGHDK and SYGVNS. CDR3 amino acids: CASSISRETQYF. The CDR3 DNA reads TGTGCCAGCAGTATATCTAGGGAGACCCAGTACTTC. The whole variable domain, remainder taken from reference TRBV25-1 and TRBJ2-5, is EADIYQTPRYLVIGTGKKITLECSQTMGHDKMYWYQQDPGMELHLIHYSYGVNSTEKGDLSSESTVSRIRTEHFPLTLESARPSHTSQYLCASSISRETQYFGPGTRLLVL.

As regards this clone: Compared with germline, one end of the junction differs, possibly owing to a read error. The V gene is TRBV25-1, the J gene TRBJ2-2; TRBD1 matches at 7 bases. CDR1 and CDR2 from the germline V gene are MGHDK and SYGVNS. The CDR3 runs 15 residues. The CDR3 nucleotides are TGTGCCAGCAGCACGGGGACAGAGAACACCGGAGAGCTGTTTTTT. It is translated as CASSTGTENTGELFF.

This rearrangement joins TRBV7-2 to TRBJ1-4; D is unresolved. V was shortened by 5 bases and J by 8 bases, with 18 bases between the two germline ends. The germline CDR1 and CDR2 sequences are SGHTA and FQGNSA. The CDR3 length is 15 residues. The CDR3 DNA follows: TGTGCCAGCAGCCAGAGGTTTCGCCGTGGGGAAAAACTGTTTTTT. Protein sequence: CASSQRFRRGEKLFF.

The rearrangement uses TRBV5-1 and TRBJ2-5; a possible D gene is TRBD2 (6 bases). Trimming removed 4 bases at V and 2 bases at J, with 18 bases between. Germline lookup yields CDR1 SGHRS and CDR2 YFSETQ. The CDR3 covers 16 residues. The CDR3 region is CASSPTGGTSQETQYF. The CDR3 coding sequence is TGCGCCAGCAGCCCGACTGGGGGGACCAGTCAAGAGACCCAGTACTTC.

This chain connects TRBV2 to TRBJ2-3; 8 nucleotides match TRBD2. CDR1 is SNHLY, CDR2 FYNNEI, per germline. This CDR3 spans 15 amino acids. With 8 bases clipped from V and 9 bases from J, the junction kept 16 bases outside the gene matches. In DNA form, the CDR3 reads TGTGCCAGCCAGGCGTCGAGCGGGAGAATAGAGACGCAGTATTTT. Encoded protein: CASQASSGRIETQYF. The variable domain in full, completed from reference TRBV2 and TRBJ2-3, reads EPEVTQTPSHQVTQMGQEVILRCVPISNHLYFYWYRQILGQKVEFLVSFYNNEISEKSEIFDDQFSVERPDGSNFTLKIRSTKLEDSAMYFCASQASSGRIETQYFGPGTRLTVL.

This clone showed up just once. The chain joins TRBV3-1 (or the pseudogene TRBV3-2) to TRBJ1-4; TRBD1 matches at 8 bases. V shed 0 bases and J 10 bases; nucleotides not matched to a gene: 16. The CDR3 has 18 residues. The germline V gene has CDR1 LGHDT and CDR2 YNNKEL (reference sequence). CDR3 region: CASSQERGLQGDPGKLFF. In nucleotides, the CDR3 is TGTGCCAGCAGCCAAGAGCGGGGCCTACAGGGGGACCCGGGAAAACTGTTTTTT.

The chain has TRBV19 and TRBJ2-3, with 11 bases lining up with TRBD2. Trimming at V came to 3 bases and at J to 2 bases, leaving 10 bases not matched to a gene. In germline, CDR1 is LNHDA, CDR2 SQIVND (reference sequence). The CDR3 loop spans 18 amino acids. The CDR3 coding sequence is TGTGCCAGTAGTATGTGGGCTAGCGGGGGGCTAAACACAGATACGCAGTATTTT. Translated: CASSMWASGGLNTDTQYF.

J is TRBJ2-1 and V is TRBV7-7; 11 positions agree with TRBD2. Germline V gives CDR1 SSHAT, CDR2 FNYEAQ (reference sequence). The CDR3 covers 17 residues. V was clipped by 5 bases and J by 3 bases; unmatched bases: 9. CDR3 amino acids: CASSPTIAGGGYNEQFF. CDR3 DNA: TGTGCCAGCAGCCCCACTATAGCGGGGGGGGGCTACAATGAGCAGTTCTTC.

This clone was found once. The chain has TRBV6-5 and TRBJ1-3; 8 bases are a match to TRBD1. Germline V gene lookup returns CDR1 MNHEY and CDR2 SVGAGI. Trimming took 0 bases from V and 5 from J; bases not matched to a gene: 3. This CDR3 region has 15 residues. CDR3 amino acids: CASSYSRQGRNTIYF. Written as DNA, the CDR3 is TGTGCCAGCAGTTACTCGAGACAGGGGAGAAACACCATATATTTT.

This chain connects TRBV6-5 to TRBJ1-4; D gene ambiguous. The CDR3 is 14 amino acids. Germline assignment: CDR1 MNHEY and CDR2 SVGAGI. Trimming stripped 2 bases from V and 10 bases from J, with 14 bases between. CDR3 sequence (DNA): TGTGCCAGCAGTTACCAACGACCTTCGGGAAAACTGTTTTTT. This translates into CASSYQRPSGKLFF.

The chain recombines TRBV27 with TRBJ2-5; D is perhaps TRBD1 (5 bases). The germline gives CDR1 MNHEY, CDR2 SMNVEV (reference sequence). The CDR3 consists of 16 residues. V lost 5 bases and J lost 4, with 20 bases in between. CDR3 residues: CASSPYQGQKGETQYF. The DNA for the CDR3 is TGTGCCAGCAGTCCATATCAGGGTCAAAAGGGAGAGACCCAGTACTTC.

This clone was detected once. The rearrangement joins TRBV5-6 to TRBJ1-4; 10 nucleotides align to TRBD1. This CDR3 is 15 amino acids long. Trimming took 4 bases from V and 8 from J; bases not matched to a gene: 8. Germline V gives CDR1 SGHDT, CDR2 YYEEEE. The CDR3 region has the DNA TGTGCCAGCAGCGATGCGGGACAGGGGCGGGAAAAACTGTTTTTT. Its translation: CASSDAGQGREKLFF.

This rearrangement joins TRBV9 to TRBJ2-1; the D gene is possibly TRBD2 (5 bases). V was trimmed by 3 bases and J by 5 bases, leaving 12 bases between them. Germline V gene lookup returns CDR1 SGDLS and CDR2 YYNGEE. CDR3 size: 14 residues. CDR3 region: CASSDYETNNEQFF. The CDR3 DNA reads TGTGCCAGCAGCGATTACGAGACTAACAATGAGCAGTTCTTC. The full variable domain, completed using reference TRBV9 and TRBJ2-1, is DSGVTQTPKHLITATGQRVTLRCSPRSGDLSVYWYQQSLDQGLQFLIQYYNGEERAKGNILERFSAQQFPDLHSELNLSSLELGDSALYFCASSDYETNNEQFFGPGTRLTVL.

The chain uses TRBV12-3 or TRBV12-4 and TRBJ1-1; no clear D. V lost 7 bases to trimming and J lost 1 base, with 10 bases between them. The CDR3 is 13 amino acids. The CDR3 bases are TGTGCCAGCACCAACTTTAAGAACACTGAAGCTTTCTTT. The encoded protein is CASTNFKNTEAFF.

The chain links TRBV6-2 or TRBV6-3 to TRBJ1-2, with 7 bases fitting TRBD1. Trimming at V came to 5 bases and at J to 4 bases, leaving 10 bases not matched to a gene. The CDR3 has 15 amino acids. CDR1 and CDR2 from the germline V gene are MNHEY and SVGEGT. The CDR3 spells CASSLQGIEGYGYTF. The CDR3 nucleotides read TGTGCCAGCAGTCTACAGGGGATTGAAGGCTATGGCTACACCTTC.

This clone occurred a few times. This chain joins TRBV15 and TRBJ1-4; a possible D gene is TRBD1 (5 bases). This CDR3 spans 15 amino acids. With 1 base removed from V and 8 bases from J, the gap between germline ends came to 14 bases. The germline gives CDR1 LNHNV, CDR2 YYDKDF (reference sequence). The CDR3 bases are TGTGCCACCAGCAGAGCCACAGGTGGGGGGGAAAAACTGTTTTTT. As protein: CATSRATGGGEKLFF.

The rearrangement joins TRBV9 to TRBJ2-2; TRBD2 aligns across 7 bases. J lost 4 bases, V lost 0 bases, and 3 bases had no gene match. Germline lookup yields CDR1 SGDLS and CDR2 YYNGEE. The CDR3 sequence is 15 residues long. This CDR3 is CASSVDPSGTGELFF. In DNA, the CDR3 is TGTGCCAGCAGCGTAGATCCTAGCGGCACCGGGGAGCTGTTTTTT.

Comment on this clone: Other DNA sequences in this sample translate to the same CDR3. J is TRBJ2-1 and V is TRBV9, with 9 bases identical to TRBD2. The ends lost 4 bases at V and 3 bases at J; junction bases unmatched: 2. Per germline, CDR1 SGDLS and CDR2 YYNGEE. The CDR3 is made up of 14 amino acids. CDR3 DNA: TGTGCCAGCAGCCCTAGCGGGAACTACAATGAGCAGTTCTTC. Translated: CASSPSGNYNEQFF.